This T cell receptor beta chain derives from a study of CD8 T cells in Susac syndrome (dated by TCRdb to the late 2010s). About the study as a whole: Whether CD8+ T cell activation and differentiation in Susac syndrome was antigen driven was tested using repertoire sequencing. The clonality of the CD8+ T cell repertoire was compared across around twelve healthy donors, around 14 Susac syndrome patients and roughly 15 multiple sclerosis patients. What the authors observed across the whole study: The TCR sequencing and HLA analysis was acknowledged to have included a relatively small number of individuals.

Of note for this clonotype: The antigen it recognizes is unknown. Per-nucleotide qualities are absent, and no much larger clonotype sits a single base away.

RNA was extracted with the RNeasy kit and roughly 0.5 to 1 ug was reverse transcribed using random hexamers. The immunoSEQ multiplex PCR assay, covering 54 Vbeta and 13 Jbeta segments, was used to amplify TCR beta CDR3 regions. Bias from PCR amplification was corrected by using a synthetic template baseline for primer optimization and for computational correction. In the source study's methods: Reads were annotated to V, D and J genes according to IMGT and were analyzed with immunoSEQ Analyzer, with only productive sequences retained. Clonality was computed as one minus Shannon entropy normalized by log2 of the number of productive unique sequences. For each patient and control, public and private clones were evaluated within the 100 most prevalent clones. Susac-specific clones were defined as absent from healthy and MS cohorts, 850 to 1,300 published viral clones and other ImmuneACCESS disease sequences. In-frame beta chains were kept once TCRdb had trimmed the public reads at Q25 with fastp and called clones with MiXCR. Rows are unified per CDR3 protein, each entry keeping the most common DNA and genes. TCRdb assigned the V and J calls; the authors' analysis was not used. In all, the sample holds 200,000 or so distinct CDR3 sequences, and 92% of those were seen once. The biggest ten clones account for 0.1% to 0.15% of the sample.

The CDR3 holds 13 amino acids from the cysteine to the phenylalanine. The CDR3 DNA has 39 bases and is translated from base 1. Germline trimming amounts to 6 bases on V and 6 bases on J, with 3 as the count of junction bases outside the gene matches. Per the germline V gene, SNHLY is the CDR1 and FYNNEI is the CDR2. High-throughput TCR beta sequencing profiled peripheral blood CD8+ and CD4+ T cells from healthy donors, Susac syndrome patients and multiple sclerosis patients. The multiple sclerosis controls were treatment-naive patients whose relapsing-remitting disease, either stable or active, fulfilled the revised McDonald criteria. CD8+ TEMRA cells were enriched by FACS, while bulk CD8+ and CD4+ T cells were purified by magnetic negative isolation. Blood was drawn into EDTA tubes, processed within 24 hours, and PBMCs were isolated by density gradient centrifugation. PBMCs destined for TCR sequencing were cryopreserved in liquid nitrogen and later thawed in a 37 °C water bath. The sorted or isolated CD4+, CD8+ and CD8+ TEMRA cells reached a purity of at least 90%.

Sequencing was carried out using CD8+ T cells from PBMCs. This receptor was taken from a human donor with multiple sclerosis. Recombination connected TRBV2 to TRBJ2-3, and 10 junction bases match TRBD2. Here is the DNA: TGTGCCAGCAGAAAGACTAGCGGGGATACGCAGTATTTT. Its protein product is CASRKTSGDTQYF.